Sequencing of this TCR beta chain was carried out in a study of prognosis after radiotherapy for stage I lung cancer. About the research overall: It was between 2018 and early 2019 that stage I non-small cell lung cancer patients were enrolled. Study-level findings and limits: The authors reported that TRBV and TRBJ gene usage differed between patients with and without metastases. After stereotactic body radiation therapy, patients with later distant metastases showed lower Shannon entropy.

There are a few counts of this clonotype. Its target is unknown. Genomic DNA yielded TCR beta CDR3, amplified by two-round multiplex PCR. Amplification during the initial PCR round employed primers specific to each TRBV and TRBJ gene. TCRdb re-called the multiplex PCR reads with MiXCR, one entry per CDR3 protein. The data show 12,000 or so distinct CDR3 sequences, with around a third seen just once and roughly 50% held by the top ten. Blood draws of roughly 6 milliliters of peripheral blood occurred at each of two time points. This CDR3 comprises 16 residues. Trimming at V came to 5 bases and at J to 6 bases, leaving 12 bases not matched to a gene. Germline V CDR1 and CDR2: SGHTA, FQGTGA.

The sequences come from PBMCs, collected before or after stereotactic body radiation therapy (not recorded which). The chain carries TRBV7-3 and TRBJ2-1; the match to TRBD2 covers 8 bases. This receptor was identified in a donor aged 50 or older with non-small cell lung cancer. CDR3 nucleotides: TGTGCCAGCAGCCCCGGACCCAGCGGGAGTTTCAATGAGCAGTTCTTC. This gives the protein CASSPGPSGSFNEQFF.